The source of this TCR beta chain is a study of tumor-infiltrating lymphocytes in primary liver carcinoma. Study summary: Surgical resection treated primary liver carcinoma in the patients. Productive TCRbeta read counts per sample ran from roughly 3.65 to 7.13 million and were similar across tissue types.

Starting material of about 0.45 ug total RNA yielded TCR beta cDNA via a constant-region primer. ARM-PCR, slightly modified, supplied the TCR beta libraries through three nested multiplex PCR rounds. The first two PCR rounds, roughly 9 cycles each, used TRBV1-TRBV30 forward primers and a C-beta reverse primer. TCRdb reprocessed the multiplex PCR reads via MiXCR and lists one record per CDR3 protein. The data show hundreds of thousands of distinct CDR3 sequences, almost 60% seen once. Blood RNA originated from unsorted whole blood, with germline DNA additionally extracted. CDR3 length equals 13 residues. Germline V CDR1 and CDR2: MNHEY, SVGAGI. The germline V and J ends were trimmed by 7 bases and 1 base, with 10 bases remaining between them. This clonotype showed up just a few times.

This TCR was recovered from a woman aged 25 to 39 with primary liver carcinoma and hepatitis B virus infection. Sequences were obtained from peripheral blood. This chain links TRBV6-5 with TRBJ1-1, with no clear D. The CDR3 DNA reads as TGTGCCAGCACCAGAAGACAGAACACTGAAGCTTTCTTT. This translates into CASTRRQNTEAFF.